The clone carrying this T cell receptor (beta chain) came up many times. Because this beta chain is a stray read in a library intended to capture alpha chains, its abundance should not be given much weight. The entry originates in a study of spatial heterogeneity in lung cancer. Each CDR3 protein gets one entry after TCRdb re-called the 5' RACE reads with MiXCR. In the table there are approximately 15,000 distinct CDR3 sequences, around 3.3% of which are singletons. The time point denotes: sample taken at primary tumor resection. Whole RNA was taken from tumor, nontumor lung or frozen PBMC; it was then sequenced unsorted. V gave up 6 bases and J gave up 4 bases; unmatched junction bases: 9. The CDR3 has 15 amino acids. Looked up from germline, CDR1 is SGHAT and CDR2 is FQNNGV.

Sample: normal lung tissue next to the tumor, taken at surgery. The receptor comes from a male donor with early-stage non-small cell lung cancer. The gene calls are TRBV11-2 and TRBJ2-3, with 8 bases aligning to TRBD1. The CDR3 sequence is CASSMGQGAADTQYF. The CDR3 DNA is TGTGCCAGCAGTATGGGGCAGGGGGCAGCAGATACGCAGTATTTT.